The 12 T cell receptor beta chains below come from one sample, sequenced in a study of blood T cell repertoires in COVID-19. The method was immunoSEQ multiplex PCR; TCRdb's version includes in-frame clones alone and lacks a portion of them. The data contain roughly 230,000 clones, 65% to 85% of them singletons. Sequencing used PBMCs or T cells enriched from blood (not recorded which). These receptor sequences come from a woman aged 55-70 years who had recovered from COVID-19.

CDR3 DNA sequence: TGTGCCAGCAGCTTACAGGGGGCCGACTATGGCTACACCTTC. It is translated as CASSLQGADYGYTF. This chain connects TRBV11-1 to TRBJ1-2; 8 nucleotides match TRBD1. From germline, CDR1 is SGHAT and CDR2 FQDESV (reference sequence). V shed 2 bases, J shed 3 bases, and the junction held 2 bases outside the gene matches. The CDR3 consists of 14 residues.

This chain connects TRBV7-8 to TRBJ2-2; D gene uncertain. CDR1 SGHVS and CDR2 FQNEAQ come from the germline V gene. The CDR3 is 13 amino acids. The V end lost 3 bases, the J end lost 6 bases, and 8 bases lay between the germline ends. The CDR3 protein is CASSFYEAGELFF. The CDR3, as DNA: TGTGCCAGCAGCTTTTACGAGGCCGGGGAGCTGTTTTTT.

This clone was picked up one time. V usage is TRBV19 and J usage is TRBJ2-5; the D gene is possibly TRBD1 (6 bases). The CDR3 has 14 residues. Trimming took off 5 bases at V and 0 bases at J, with 10 bases between the two ends. From germline, CDR1 is LNHDA and CDR2 SQIVND (reference sequence). CDR3 DNA sequence: TGTGCCAGTAGTGGAGGACAGCACCAAGAGACCCAGTACTTC. Translation: CASSGGQHQETQYF.

The rearrangement links TRBV5-6 to TRBJ1-1; tentatively, D is TRBD1 (5 bases). The CDR3 loop spans 13 amino acids. The V end lost 2 bases, the J end lost 6 bases, and 11 bases lay between the germline ends. Germline V gives CDR1 SGHDT, CDR2 YYEEEE. Here the CDR3 reads CASSFDWGAEAFF. The CDR3 DNA reads TGTGCCAGCAGCTTTGACTGGGGCGCTGAAGCTTTCTTT. The entire variable domain, with the rest obtained from reference TRBV5-6 and TRBJ1-1, is as follows: DAGVTQSPTHLIKTRGQQVTLRCSPKSGHDTVSWYQQALGQGPQFIFQYYEEEERQRGNFPDRFSGHQFPNYSSELNVNALLLGDSALYLCASSFDWGAEAFFGQGTRLTVV.

The chain couples TRBV11-2 to TRBJ2-3; 11 bases are a match to TRBD2. Trimming cost V 7 bases and J 3 bases; bases outside gene matches: 9. Germline assignment: CDR1 SGHAT and CDR2 FQNNGV. The CDR3 is made up of 16 amino acids. The CDR3 spells CASTQAASGRTDTQYF. CDR3 nucleotide sequence: TGTGCCAGCACCCAGGCGGCTAGCGGGAGGACAGATACGCAGTATTTT.

The V and J genes are TRBV7-8 and TRBJ2-2; 13 nucleotides align to TRBD2. The junction had 6 bases not matched to a gene; V was cut back by 1 base and J by 7 bases. The CDR3 covers 17 residues. Germline values: CDR1 SGHVS, CDR2 FQNEAQ. DNA for the CDR3: TGTGCCAGCAGCTTAGTTCTCACTAGCGGGGGGGTCGGGGAGCTGTTTTTT. Translation: CASSLVLTSGGVGELFF.

V usage is TRBV7-9 and J usage is TRBJ2-3, with D possibly TRBD2 on 5 matching bases. V lost 5 bases and J 2 bases, leaving 14 bases between the germline ends. Germline V gives CDR1 SEHNR, CDR2 FQNEAQ (reference sequence). The CDR3 spans 15 residues. DNA of the CDR3: TGTGCCAGCAGCCCCACTAGTTCGTTCACAGATACGCAGTATTTT. Translated: CASSPTSSFTDTQYF.

The rearrangement joins TRBV6-1 to TRBJ2-7, with 7 bases identical to TRBD1. J gave up 4 bases and V 4 bases, and 13 bases lay outside the gene matches. The CDR3 sequence is 16 residues long. CDR1 is MNHNS, CDR2 SASEGT, per germline. The CDR3 loop is CASSARGNRGGYEQYF. In nucleotides, the CDR3 is TGTGCCAGCAGTGCTAGGGGAAACAGGGGTGGGTACGAGCAGTACTTC.

As DNA, the CDR3 is TGTGCCAGTTCCCCAGGGAGGTGGAGATTCGCGTCGGAGCTGTTTTTT. Its translation: CASSPGRWRFASELFF. The V call is TRBV27, the J call TRBJ2-2; TRBD2 is a possible D gene (6 bases). Germline-derived CDR1 and CDR2 are MNHEY and SMNVEV (reference sequence). This CDR3 is built from 16 residues. V lost 9 bases to trimming and J lost 10 bases, with 27 bases between them.

The V and J genes are TRBV7-9 and TRBJ2-3; tentative D call: TRBD1 (6 bases). The V and J ends lost 1 base and 1 base respectively, with 12 bases between them. Looked up from germline, CDR1 is SEHNR and CDR2 is FQNEAQ (reference sequence). CDR3 length equals 16 residues. This CDR3 reads CASSLGLQGRTDTQYF. The CDR3 DNA reads TGTGCCAGCAGCTTAGGGCTACAGGGCCGCACAGATACGCAGTATTTT.

The chain carries TRBV15 and TRBJ2-7; TRBD2 is a possible D gene (6 bases). V lost 0 bases, J lost 0 bases, and 15 bases lay in between. Germline assignment: CDR1 LNHNV and CDR2 YYDKDF (reference sequence). The CDR3 length is 17 residues. CDR3 DNA: TGTGCCACCAGCAGAGAGCGTAGTCCCGGGAGCTCCTACGAGCAGTACTTC. Translated: CATSRERSPGSSYEQYF.

The chain employs TRBV20-1 and TRBJ1-1; D gene ambiguous. V was cut by 8 bases and J by 3 bases, with 7 bases left in between. Looked up from germline, CDR1 is DFQATT and CDR2 is SNEGSKA (reference sequence). This CDR3 spans 10 amino acids. CDR3 nucleotide sequence: TGCAGTCCAAGCCACACTGAAGCTTTCTTT. Translated, it gives CSPSHTEAFF.